These 8 T cell receptor beta chains were sequenced from one sample in a study of cytomegalovirus exposure and HLA in healthy donors. In the PCR, 60 Vbeta and 13 Jbeta primers were used. TCRdb's table, derived via immunoSEQ multiplex PCR, lists solely in-frame clones and lacks some. The record lists about 200,000 clones, of which the ten most abundant hold 0.9% to 1.4%. Source material: PBMCs. The receptors were sampled from a girl aged 2 to 9 in good health and CMV-seropositive.

The V and J genes are TRBV19 and TRBJ2-5; 7 bases are shared with TRBD2. With the DNA end fitting TRBJ2-7 better, the J assignment may be wrong. This CDR3 contains 15 residues. Germline assignment: CDR1 LNHDA and CDR2 SQIVND (reference sequence). This chain's CDR3 is CASSIMAGTTYEQYF. CDR3 sequence (DNA): TGTGCCAGTAGTATCATGGCAGGGACTACCTACGAGCAGTACTTC.

The rearrangement uses TRBV27 and TRBJ2-1; D call uncertain. CDR3 length equals 14 residues. Germline V CDR1 and CDR2: MNHEY, SMNVEV (reference sequence). V dropped 2 bases and J dropped 3 bases, with 8 bases sitting between them. The CDR3 is CASSLTYYYNEQFF. CDR3 DNA sequence: TGTGCCAGCAGTTTAACCTATTACTACAATGAGCAGTTCTTC.

The V call is TRBV11-2, the J call TRBJ1-1; 9 nucleotides match TRBD1. V was pared by 0 bases and J by 11 bases, with 4 bases of the junction left unmatched. Germline CDR1 and CDR2: SGHAT and FQNNGV. The CDR3 loop spans 13 amino acids. The DNA for the CDR3 is TGTGCCAGCAGCTTAGAGGGACAGGGAGGGGCTTTCTTT. It yields the protein CASSLEGQGGAFF.

The chain carries TRBV19 and TRBJ1-1, with 10 bases aligning to TRBD1. V lost 10 bases to trimming and J lost 0 bases; unmatched junction nucleotides: 5. Germline V gives CDR1 LNHDA, CDR2 SQIVND (reference sequence). The CDR3 loop spans 14 amino acids. The CDR3: CATWTGGMNTEAFF. The CDR3 nucleotides read TGTGCCACATGGACAGGGGGGATGAACACTGAAGCTTTCTTT.

V is TRBV18 and J is TRBJ2-7; weak D call: TRBD1 (6 bases). The CDR3 has 15 amino acids. The V and J ends lost 3 bases and 2 bases respectively, with 14 bases between them. CDR1 is KGHSH, CDR2 LQKENI, per germline. The CDR3 loop reads CASSPTGPEPYEQYF. The CDR3 nucleotides read TGTGCCAGCTCACCGACAGGCCCCGAACCCTACGAGCAGTACTTC.

DNA of the CDR3: TGCGCCAGCAGTGGGGCCTCAATGGGTGAAAAACTGTTTTTT. This codes for CASSGASMGEKLFF. This chain uses TRBV5-1 with TRBJ1-4; tentatively, D is TRBD1 (5 bases). The CDR3 is 14 amino acids. Germline values: CDR1 SGHRS, CDR2 YFSETQ. The V and J ends lost 5 bases and 7 bases respectively, with 15 bases between them.

The chain carries TRBV9 and TRBJ2-7, with 9 bases identical to TRBD1. The CDR3 runs to 14 residues. J lost 3 bases, V lost 4 bases, and 5 bases had no gene match. CDR1 SGDLS and CDR2 YYNGEE come from the germline V gene. This chain's CDR3 is CASSPTGGNYEQYF. The DNA for the CDR3 is TGTGCCAGCAGCCCGACAGGGGGTAACTACGAGCAGTACTTC.

The genes are TRBV2 and TRBJ2-1, with D perhaps matching TRBD1 (6 bases). CDR1 and CDR2 from the germline V gene are SNHLY and FYNNEI. The length of the CDR3 is 15 residues. Trimming stripped 1 base from V and 8 bases from J, with 15 bases between. CDR3 amino acids: CASSEGRGVFDEQFF. Here the CDR3 DNA reads TGTGCCAGCAGTGAAGGCAGGGGAGTATTCGATGAGCAGTTCTTC.